One sample yielded the 30 T cell receptor beta chains listed below, sequenced in a study of regulatory T cells in long-lasting Graves disease (dated by TCRdb to the early 2020s). To prepare the library, multiplex PCR was applied. Instrument on record: Illumina HiSeq 4000. To build TCR beta libraries, CDR3 regions were amplified by Arm-PCR using iRepertoire HTBI primers. TCRdb ran its own pipeline on the public reads, namely fastp trimming at Q25 and MiXCR clone calling, and kept in-frame beta chains. Each entry merges the rows of one CDR3 protein and shows their most common DNA and genes. Here the sample has 300,000 to 500,000 distinct CDR3 sequences; less than 25% occur a single time. Of the sample, around 21% is held by the ten largest clones. The sample's time point label is to be understood as: persistent/refractory GD, antithyroid drugs over 5 years with positive TRAb. For both TCR sequencing and RNA sequencing, RNA was extracted from PBMCs in TRIzol.

The input for sequencing was peripheral blood mononuclear cells (PBMCs), taken when the disease was refractory, from a patient treated with antithyroid drugs. The receptors originated from a female donor with Graves disease.

Notes on this clonotype: This may be a read error: a much more frequent sequence differs by one nucleotide. J is TRBJ1-1 and V is TRBV6-2 or TRBV6-3, with 8 bases matching TRBD1. Germline V lookup: CDR1 MNHEY, CDR2 SVGEGT. The CDR3 length is 15 residues. The CDR3 is CVSSAGDRMNTEAFF. CDR3 DNA: TGTGTCAGCAGTGCGGGGGACAGGATGAACACTGAAGCTTTCTTT.

This clonotype has a count of ten or more. The chain uses TRBV30 and TRBJ1-2; D call uncertain. The CDR3 is 15 residues long. Per germline, CDR1 GTSNPN and CDR2 SVGIG (reference sequence). The V and J ends lost 1 base and 3 bases respectively, with 15 bases between them. The CDR3 here is CAWSEDSDGDYGYTF. Here the CDR3 DNA reads TGTGCCTGGAGTGAAGACTCAGATGGGGACTATGGCTACACCTTC.

J is TRBJ2-7 and V is TRBV6-5, with TRBD1 as a possible D gene (5 bases). Between the trimmed V and J ends, which lost 0 bases and 4 bases, there was a span of 10 bases. From germline, CDR1 is MNHEY and CDR2 SVGAGI. This CDR3 contains 14 residues. The DNA for the CDR3 is TGTGCCAGCAGTTACTCGGGGCTTGGGTACGAGCAGTACTTC. As protein: CASSYSGLGYEQYF.

This clonotype was observed at least ten times. V usage is TRBV24-1 and J usage is TRBJ2-7, with a tentative D call TRBD2 (6 bases). The CDR3 runs 13 residues. V lost 8 bases, J lost 5 bases, and 15 bases lay in between. The V gene's germline CDR1 is KGHDR and CDR2 SFDVKD. In nucleotides, the CDR3 is TGTGCCACCACGGTTAGCAGGAGGGACGAGCAGTACTTC. Amino acid sequence: CATTVSRRDEQYF.

This clonotype has more than one count but fewer than ten. The rearrangement uses TRBV5-1 and TRBJ1-1; maybe TRBD1 (5 bases). The CDR3 spans 15 residues. V gave up 3 bases and J gave up 1 base, with 13 bases separating them. CDR1 and CDR2 from the germline V gene are SGHRS and YFSETQ. CDR3 in DNA: TGCGCCAGCAGCTCGAGGGGAGTATCGAACACTGAAGCTTTCTTT. Translating gives CASSSRGVSNTEAFF. Full variable domain (rest looked up from reference TRBV5-1 and TRBJ1-1): KAGVTQTPRYLIKTRGQQVTLSCSPISGHRSVSWYQQTPGQGLQFLFEYFSETQRNKGNFPGRFSGRQFSNSRSEMNVSTLELGDSALYLCASSSRGVSNTEAFFGQGTRLTVV.

The chain links TRBV12-3 or TRBV12-4 to TRBJ2-1; 8 nucleotides align to TRBD2. V dropped 6 bases and J dropped 8; count of bases not matched to a gene: 15. The CDR3 contains 16 residues. This CDR3 is CASRPVLSGSSHEQFF. Written as DNA, the CDR3 is TGTGCCAGCAGACCCGTTTTGAGCGGGAGTAGCCATGAGCAGTTCTTC.

This chain links TRBV6-2 or TRBV6-3 with TRBJ2-5; D gene uncertain. Trimming left V 2 bases short and J 5 bases short, with 15 bases between. This CDR3 comprises 15 residues. Germline loops: CDR1 MNHEY, CDR2 SVGEGT. The CDR3 sequence: CASSYPAAPLETQYF. The CDR3 DNA reads as TGTGCCAGCAGTTACCCGGCCGCCCCATTGGAGACCCAGTACTTC.

This clonotype was found a few times. V usage is TRBV29-1 and J usage is TRBJ1-1, with no clear D. Per germline, CDR1 SQVTM and CDR2 ANQGSEA. The CDR3 consists of 13 residues. The V and J ends lost 7 bases and 4 bases respectively, with 16 bases between them. CDR3 amino acids: CSEVTARGTEAFF. The CDR3 nucleotides are TGCAGCGAAGTCACAGCCCGTGGCACTGAAGCTTTCTTT.

J is TRBJ2-7 and V is TRBV6-1; D unresolved. The CDR3 runs 14 residues. Germline values: CDR1 MNHNS, CDR2 SASEGT. Trimming removed 7 bases at V and 0 bases at J, with 13 bases between. The CDR3 sequence is CASKLLDGSYEQYF. DNA for the CDR3: TGTGCCAGCAAACTCCTGGACGGCTCCTACGAGCAGTACTTC.

This clonotype was counted between two and nine times. The chain joins TRBV19 to TRBJ1-2, with D unresolved. Germline loops: CDR1 LNHDA, CDR2 SQIVND (reference sequence). The CDR3 is made up of 15 amino acids. Trimming took 3 bases from V and 1 from J, leaving 12 bases between them. CDR3 nucleotides: TGTGCCAGTAGTATCCTTTACGACCTTAACTATGGCTACACCTTC. It translates to CASSILYDLNYGYTF. The full variable domain, completed using reference TRBV19 and TRBJ1-2, is DGGITQSPKYLFRKEGQNVTLSCEQNLNHDAMYWYRQDPGQGLRLIYYSQIVNDFQKGDIAEGYSVSREKKESFPLTVTSAQKNPTAFYLCASSILYDLNYGYTFGSGTRLTVV.

This clonotype was found a few times. V usage is TRBV20-1 and J usage is TRBJ2-1, with 9 bases aligning to TRBD2. This CDR3 spans 17 amino acids. CDR1 and CDR2 (germline): DFQATT, SNEGSKA (reference sequence). V shed 5 bases and J 0 bases; nucleotides not matched to a gene: 11. CDR3 bases: TGCAGTGCTGGGGCGCGGGAGGGTCCGAGCTCCTACAATGAGCAGTTCTTC. It yields the protein CSAGAREGPSSYNEQFF.

This clonotype was seen only a few times. A read error is possible here, since a much larger clone lies one base away. This chain connects TRBV2 to TRBJ1-1; 10 bases fit TRBD1. With V trimmed by 6 bases and J by 4 bases, 2 bases remained unmatched. The CDR3 length is 13 residues. The germline gives CDR1 SNHLY, CDR2 FYNNEI. CDR3 region: CASRGQGGTEAFF. CDR3 DNA sequence: TGTGCCAGCAGAGGACAGGGGGGCACTGAAGCTTTCTTT.

The chain joins TRBV18 to TRBJ1-2; no clear D. Germline assignment: CDR1 KGHSH and CDR2 LQKENI. Trimming left V 0 bases short and J 6 bases short, with 8 bases between. The CDR3 is made up of 13 amino acids. The CDR3 DNA reads TGTGCCAGCTCACCACCAAACGGAGATGGCTACACCTTC. Translated: CASSPPNGDGYTF.

This clonotype was counted a few times. A read error is possible here, since a much larger clone lies one base away. The CDR3 does not end in the conserved phenylalanine or tryptophan, so this is likely a read error. The gene calls are TRBV6-5 and TRBJ1-1, with a tentative D call TRBD1 (6 bases). The CDR3 contains 13 residues. CDR1 and CDR2 (germline): MNHEY, SVGAGI. Trimming left V 0 bases short and J 9 bases short, with 11 bases between. This CDR3 is CASSYSYDRQAFL. For the CDR3, the DNA is TGTGCCAGCAGTTACTCTTACGACAGGCAAGCTTTCCTT.

This clonotype was seen a handful of times. This chain connects TRBV27 to TRBJ1-5; a weak D match, TRBD1 (6 bases). V was clipped by 5 bases and J by 3 bases, with 14 bases between them. Germline values: CDR1 MNHEY, CDR2 SMNVEV (reference sequence). This CDR3 spans 15 amino acids. The CDR3 nucleotides are TGTGCCAGCAGTCGGACAGCGGATATCAATCAGCCCCAGCATTTT. Residues: CASSRTADINQPQHF.

This clonotype was observed a few times. A much larger clone lies a single base off, so this may be a read error. This sequence joins TRBV28 and TRBJ2-7, with D tentatively TRBD2 (6 bases). The ends were cut back, 8 bases at V and 2 bases at J, with 13 bases in the middle. This CDR3 contains 13 residues. Germline values: CDR1 MDHEN, CDR2 SYDVKM. The CDR3 coding sequence is TGTGCCAGCCGACCAGCGGGCCCCTACGAGCAGTACTTC. This encodes CASRPAGPYEQYF.

Points on this clonotype: A much larger clone sits a single nucleotide away, making a read error possible. No conserved phenylalanine or tryptophan ends this CDR3, so it is likely a read error. CDR3 in amino acids: CASSFFDTEAFS. The DNA for the CDR3 is TGTGCCAGCAGTTTTTTCGACACTGAAGCTTTCTCT. This chain uses TRBV12-3 or TRBV12-4 with TRBJ1-1; D remains unclear. V was trimmed by 3 bases and J by 3 bases, leaving 5 bases between them. CDR3 length: 12 residues.

This chain connects TRBV20-1 to TRBJ1-5; D possibly corresponds to TRBD1 (6 bases). Trimming left V 2 bases short and J 1 base short, with 12 bases between. CDR1 is DFQATT and CDR2 is SNEGSKA in the germline V gene (reference sequence). This CDR3 comprises 15 residues. In nucleotides, the CDR3 is TGCAGTGCTAGACACAAGGGGGAGAGCAATCAGCCCCAGCATTTT. As protein: CSARHKGESNQPQHF.

This clonotype appeared many times. The rearrangement joins TRBV7-2 to TRBJ1-4; no reliable D call. This CDR3 contains 13 residues. From germline, CDR1 is SGHTA and CDR2 FQGNSA. V was pared by 1 base and J by 4 bases, with 4 bases between. The CDR3 bases are TGTGCCAGCAGCTTAGGAATTAATGAAAAACTGTTTTTT. Translated, it gives CASSLGINEKLFF.

This clonotype was counted many times. The rearrangement uses TRBV24-1 and TRBJ2-5; tentatively, D is TRBD1 or TRBD2 (5 bases each). V lost 5 bases and J lost 4, with 16 bases in between. The CDR3 runs to 15 residues. Germline CDR1 is KGHDR and CDR2 is SFDVKD. The CDR3 region is CATSVWGSGVETQYF. The CDR3 nucleotides read TGTGCCACCAGTGTTTGGGGGAGCGGAGTAGAGACCCAGTACTTC.

The chain couples TRBV11-2 to TRBJ2-5, with 8 bases fitting TRBD2. J was trimmed by 9 bases and V by 4 bases; bases with no gene match: 10. The length of the CDR3 is 14 residues. Per germline, CDR1 SGHAT and CDR2 FQNNGV. CDR3 in DNA: TGTGCCAGCAGCTCGGGGGGGGCGGGGAAGCCCCAGTACTTC. It translates to CASSSGGAGKPQYF.

This clonotype was recorded many times. The V and J genes are TRBV19 and TRBJ1-5; the D is unclear. Germline CDR1 and CDR2: LNHDA and SQIVND (reference sequence). The CDR3 loop spans 13 amino acids. V shed 10 bases and J shed 4 bases, with 14 bases lying between them. Here the CDR3 reads CATAAVLNQPQHF. The CDR3 nucleotides read TGTGCCACCGCCGCAGTTTTAAATCAGCCCCAGCATTTT.

The J gene is TRBJ2-1, the V gene TRBV10-3; either TRBD1 or TRBD2 may fit D (5 bases each). The CDR3 contains 14 residues. The V end lost 7 bases, the J end lost 2 bases, and 12 bases lay between the germline ends. Germline CDR1 is ENHRY and CDR2 is SYGVKD. DNA of the CDR3: TGTGCCATCACCCCGGGACGGACCTACAATGAGCAGTTCTTC. Its translation is CAITPGRTYNEQFF.

This clonotype was detected ten times or more. The J gene is TRBJ2-5, the V gene TRBV12-3 or TRBV12-4, with 8 bases identical to TRBD1. The V segment lost 6 bases and the J segment 2 bases; nucleotides outside the gene matches: 5. CDR3 length: 14 amino acids. In nucleotides, the CDR3 is TGTGCCAGCAGCCGACAGGGGCGACAAGAGACCCAGTACTTC. It translates to CASSRQGRQETQYF.

As to this clonotype: Since a much larger clone is just one base distant, this may be a read error. The chain recombines TRBV20-1 with TRBJ1-2; 8 nucleotides line up with TRBD1. CDR1 and CDR2 from the germline V gene are DFQATT and SNEGSKA (reference sequence). The CDR3 runs 13 residues. The CDR3 bases are TGCGGTGCTAGACAGGGGACCTTCGGTGGCTACACCTTC. Translating gives CGARQGTFGGYTF.

This clonotype was seen only a few times. J is TRBJ2-7 and V is TRBV15, with D perhaps TRBD2 (5 bases). V was shortened by 0 bases and J by 0 bases, with 12 bases between the two germline ends. The CDR3 has 16 amino acids. Germline lookup yields CDR1 LNHNV and CDR2 YYDKDF (reference sequence). The CDR3 sequence: CATSRDAGKGSYEQYF. In nucleotides, the CDR3 is TGTGCCACCAGCAGAGATGCCGGGAAGGGCTCCTACGAGCAGTACTTC.

The gene calls are TRBV5-1 and TRBJ2-2; D is uncertain. The CDR3 has 15 amino acids. The germline V and J ends were trimmed by 1 base and 1 base, with 8 bases remaining between them. CDR1 and CDR2 from the germline V gene are SGHRS and YFSETQ. The CDR3 DNA reads TGCGCCAGCAGCTTGAGGCCAGAGAACACCGGGGAGCTGTTTTTT. The encoded protein is CASSLRPENTGELFF.

The chain uses TRBV27 and TRBJ1-1; perhaps TRBD1 as D (5 bases). The CDR3 is 16 residues long. The germline V gene encodes CDR1 MNHEY and CDR2 SMNVEV (reference sequence). V gave up 8 bases and J gave up 0 bases, with 19 bases separating them. The CDR3 protein is CASRGRGARMNTEAFF. The CDR3 DNA sequence: TGTGCCAGCCGGGGACGAGGAGCCAGGATGAACACTGAAGCTTTCTTT.

This clonotype came up many times. The chain uses TRBV9 and TRBJ2-7; unclear D gene. The CDR3 extends over 13 amino acids. In germline, CDR1 is SGDLS, CDR2 YYNGEE. V was cut by 0 bases and J by 6 bases, with 10 bases left in between. The CDR3 loop reads CASSVGVGTEQYF. CDR3 coding DNA: TGTGCCAGCAGCGTAGGAGTGGGTACCGAGCAGTACTTC.

With regard to this clonotype: Just one base apart from a much larger clone, this may be a read error. This chain joins TRBV7-2 and TRBJ1-6; D ambiguous. Germline values: CDR1 SGHTA, CDR2 FQGNSA. The CDR3 runs to 17 residues. Deletions cut 0 bases from V and 7 bases from J, with 16 bases between. The CDR3 DNA sequence: TGTGCCAGCAGCTTAGCACCGACTCGTATGGGGAATTCACCCCTCCACTTT. Translated, it gives CASSLAPTRMGNSPLHF. The full variable domain, its missing parts supplied by reference TRBV7-2 and TRBJ1-6, is GAGVSQSPSNKVTEKGKDVELRCDPISGHTALYWYRQSLGQGLEFLIYFQGNSAPDKSGLPSDRFSAERTGGSVSTLTIQRTQQEDSAVYLCASSLAPTRMGNSPLHFGNGTRLTVT.